A selection of T cell receptor beta chains follows, all from one sample in a study of shared clonotypes between healthy human individuals. The table came from immunoSEQ multiplex PCR; TCRdb's copy has only in-frame clones and leaves some out. Among some 2,400,000 clones listed, almost 96% were seen once. Sequencing input: naive CD4+ T cells sorted from blood. The receptors come from a man aged 18 to 29 in good health. CDR3s leave out the opening cysteine and the closing phenylalanine or tryptophan. Each record gives: CDR3 protein, V gene, CDR3 length, clone size, J gene. For some rows the clone size is stated as once, few or many, or as a class when expanded; others skip it.

CDR3aa: ASSKDLGNQPQH
v_gene: TRBV11-2
len: 12
abundance: .
j_gene: TRBJ1-5

CDR3aa: SGWLGGGGYT
v_gene: TRBV29-1
len: 10
abundance: .
j_gene: TRBJ1-2

CDR3aa: ASSQIGQFLYEQY
v_gene: TRBV14
len: 13
abundance: .
j_gene: TRBJ2-7

CDR3aa: ASSADRTSTDTQY
v_gene: TRBV5-1
len: 13
abundance: once
j_gene: TRBJ2-3

CDR3aa: ASSRTPGTGDEKLF
v_gene: TRBV25-1
len: 14
abundance: .
j_gene: TRBJ1-4

CDR3aa: ASSVSGTSGEQY
v_gene: TRBV9
len: 12
abundance: .
j_gene: TRBJ2-7

CDR3aa: ASSYLLSDTQY
v_gene: TRBV6-5
len: 11
abundance: once
j_gene: TRBJ2-3

CDR3aa: ASSLGTFGQF
v_gene: TRBV7-8
len: 10
abundance: .
j_gene: TRBJ2-1

CDR3aa: ASSLGGGSYEQY
v_gene: TRBV11-2
len: 12
abundance: few
j_gene: TRBJ2-7

CDR3aa: ASSWTSGRSFNEQY
v_gene: TRBV6-5
len: 14
abundance: once
j_gene: TRBJ2-7

CDR3aa: ASSDQQGFGTQY
v_gene: TRBV28
len: 12
abundance: .
j_gene: TRBJ2-5